A selection of T cell receptor beta chains follows, all from one sample in a study of cytomegalovirus exposure and HLA in healthy donors. Assay: immunoSEQ multiplex PCR; the TCRdb copy retains only in-frame clones and omits some. The repertoire holds about 250,000 clones, with about 90% as singletons. Sequenced sample: PBMCs. Receptor source: a man aged 18 to 30 in good health and CMV-seropositive. Both conserved end residues are trimmed from each CDR3. Each record gives: D gene, V gene, J gene, CDR3 protein. The D gene is left open where the match is weak.

D gene: TRBD2; V gene: TRBV5-1; J gene: TRBJ2-5; CDR3 protein: ASLGGNQETQY
D gene: .; V gene: TRBV28; J gene: TRBJ1-5; CDR3 protein: ASTLPGPVKPQH
D gene: .; V gene: TRBV7-6; J gene: TRBJ2-3; CDR3 protein: ASSLAPGTDTQY
D gene: TRBD2; V gene: TRBV29-1; J gene: TRBJ2-7; CDR3 protein: SVEVRASGSYEQY
D gene: .; V gene: TRBV7-8; J gene: TRBJ2-2; CDR3 protein: ASRETGELF
D gene: TRBD2; V gene: TRBV6-5; J gene: TRBJ2-4; CDR3 protein: ASGLAADIQY
D gene: TRBD1; V gene: TRBV28; J gene: TRBJ1-1; CDR3 protein: ASSFPSGQGFMNTEAF
D gene: TRBD2; V gene: TRBV2; J gene: TRBJ2-1; CDR3 protein: ASSPLSGLALYNEQF
D gene: .; V gene: TRBV6-1; J gene: TRBJ2-1; CDR3 protein: ASSGQAMTSEQF
D gene: .; V gene: TRBV2; J gene: TRBJ1-1; CDR3 protein: ASSEREGNTEAF
D gene: TRBD2; V gene: TRBV27; J gene: TRBJ2-3; CDR3 protein: ASSSGLAGYTDTQY
D gene: .; V gene: TRBV27; J gene: TRBJ1-1; CDR3 protein: ASSFSGGANTEAF
D gene: TRBD1; V gene: TRBV5-1; J gene: TRBJ2-7; CDR3 protein: ASSVRPDLQGATSKDTYEQY
D gene: .; V gene: TRBV7-9; J gene: TRBJ1-4; CDR3 protein: ASSLGGGANEKLF
D gene: .; V gene: TRBV6-5; J gene: TRBJ2-2; CDR3 protein: ASSYRTGGGELF
D gene: TRBD2; V gene: TRBV4-2; J gene: TRBJ2-3; CDR3 protein: ASKVAGGRADTQY
D gene: TRBD1; V gene: TRBV6-6; J gene: TRBJ1-5; CDR3 protein: ASRPGQGAGQPQH
D gene: TRBD2; V gene: TRBV6-5; J gene: TRBJ2-3; CDR3 protein: ASSYIAGLTDTQY
D gene: TRBD2; V gene: TRBV5-1; J gene: TRBJ2-1; CDR3 protein: ASSPGLAGVFNEQF
D gene: .; V gene: TRBV6-6; J gene: TRBJ1-2; CDR3 protein: ASSQPRTDLYGYT
D gene: .; V gene: TRBV11-3; J gene: TRBJ2-1; CDR3 protein: ASRITGTGEQF
D gene: .; V gene: TRBV5-1; J gene: TRBJ2-7; CDR3 protein: ASSDHISYEQY